Listed below are T cell receptor beta chains from one sample, sequenced in a study of shared clonotypes between healthy human individuals. Libraries were prepared by immunoSEQ multiplex PCR; TCRdb keeps only in-frame clonotypes and omits some of them. The data contain about 2.2 million clones, approximately 94% of them singletons. The sample taken for sequencing was naive CD8+ T cells from PBMCs. The origin of the receptors is a man between 18 and 29 years old in good health. Some clones in this sample may be carry-over from other donors' samples. Each CDR3 is given with its conserved first and last residue. A D gene is named only where the DNA matches it firmly. Clone size, where shown, is once, few, many, or a class for clones that have expanded.

>TRBV19|-|once|TRBJ2-5
TGTGCCAGTAGTCCGAACTTTGACCAAGAGACCCAGTACTTC
CASSPNFDQETQYF
>TRBV4-1|-|-|TRBJ1-4
TGCGCCAGCAGCAGCCCGGTGGAAAAACTGTTTTTT
CASSSPVEKLFF
>TRBV7-9|-|-|TRBJ2-7
TGTGCCAGCAGCCAGACCAAATACGAGCAGTACTTC
CASSQTKYEQYF
>TRBV19|-|-|TRBJ1-4
TGTGCCAGTGGAAAGGGGTTGGCCGGAGAAAAACTGTTTTTT
CASGKGLAGEKLFF
>TRBV30|-|-|TRBJ2-1
TGTGCCTGGAGTGAGGAGGGGTATCTTGAGCAGTTCTTC
CAWSEEGYLEQFF
>TRBV14|-|-|TRBJ1-4
TGTGCCAGCAGCCAACACCGGTCGAATGAAAAACTGTTTTTT
CASSQHRSNEKLFF
>TRBV9|-|-|TRBJ2-2
TGTGCCAGCCGGTCGCTCGGCGGGGAGCTGTTTTTT
CASRSLGGELFF
>TRBV2|TRBD2|-|TRBJ2-5
TGTGCCAGCAGTCGATCGACTAGCGGGCCGTGGGGGACCCAGTACTTC
CASSRSTSGPWGTQYF
>TRBV29-1|TRBD1|-|TRBJ1-1
TGCAGCGTTTGGACAGGGGCTATGAACACTGAAGCTTTCTTT
CSVWTGAMNTEAFF
>TRBV27|TRBD2|-|TRBJ2-1
TGTGCCAGCAGTTTATCTAGCGGGGCTTACAATGAGCAGTTCTTC
CASSLSSGAYNEQFF
>TRBV5-1|TRBD1|-|TRBJ1-1
TGCGCCAGCAGCTTGGCAGGGACAGGGGCCACTGAAGCTTTCTTT
CASSLAGTGATEAFF
>TRBV7-9|-|-|TRBJ2-7
TGTGCCACACTATCCGCGGCTTACGAGCAGTACTTC
CATLSAAYEQYF
>TRBV29-1|TRBD2|-|TRBJ2-7
TGCAGCGTTGAGATGCCGGCTAGCGGGCGTCCCTACGAGCAGTACTTC
CSVEMPASGRPYEQYF
>TRBV14|TRBD1|once|TRBJ1-2
TGTGCCAGCAGCCAAGGTGCGGCCTTGGGGGACAGTTATGGCTACACCTTC
CASSQGAALGDSYGYTF
>TRBV4-3|-|-|TRBJ2-7
TGCGCCAGCAGCCAAGAGCTCTGGGTGGGGGCTAGCGGCTCCTACGAGCAGTACTTC
CASSQELWVGASGSYEQYF
>TRBV4-1|-|few|TRBJ1-2
TGCGCCAGCAGCCCCTTAGTCGCCGGGACGGCTTATGGCTACACCTTC
CASSPLVAGTAYGYTF
>TRBV9|-|-|TRBJ2-1
TGTGCCAGCAGCGAGGCCGGGCTTAGAGAGGATGAGCAGTTCTTC
CASSEAGLREDEQFF
>TRBV27|-|-|TRBJ2-1
TGTGCCAGCAGTTTATGGTCCGGGAGTGGCAATGAGCAGTTCTTC
CASSLWSGSGNEQFF
>TRBV11-2|-|once|TRBJ1-3
TGTGCCAGCAGAGGGGATCGAAACACCATATATTTT
CASRGDRNTIYF
>TRBV7-9|-|-|TRBJ1-1
TGTGCCAGCAGCCTACGGGGCGCTAGAGGGGACACTGAAGCTTTCTTT
CASSLRGARGDTEAFF
>TRBV9|TRBD2|-|TRBJ2-7
TGTGCCAGCAGTGGAAGCGGGACGCGCACCTACGAGCAGTACTTC
CASSGSGTRTYEQYF
>TRBV7-2|-|-|TRBJ2-1
TGTGCCAGCAGCTGGGACTTCAACCCCCACAATGAGCAGTTCTTC
CASSWDFNPHNEQFF
>TRBV30|-|-|TRBJ2-5
TGTGCCTGGAGTGTCATGGTTTTAGAGACCCAGTACTTC
CAWSVMVLETQYF
>TRBV27|-|-|TRBJ1-2
TGTGCCAGCAGTTTATCGAAGGGATACTATGGCTACACCTTC
CASSLSKGYYGYTF
>TRBV5-6|-|-|TRBJ2-7
TGTGCCAGCAGCTTAATGAGCAGGTACGAGCAGTACTTC
CASSLMSRYEQYF
>TRBV6-1|-|-|TRBJ1-1
TGTGCCAGCAGTGAAGCTCGGGGGACTGAAGCTTTCTTT
CASSEARGTEAFF
>TRBV19|-|-|TRBJ1-2
TGTGCCAGTACTCGCGGGGACTACTATGGCTACACCTTC
CASTRGDYYGYTF
>TRBV7-9|-|-|TRBJ2-3
TGTGCCAGCAGCTTAGAGGCAGGGTGGGCAGATACGCAGTATTTT
CASSLEAGWADTQYF
>TRBV28|TRBD1|-|TRBJ2-1
TGTGCCAGCAGGAACAGGGGGCTGTACAATGAGCAGTTCTTC
CASRNRGLYNEQFF
>TRBV28|-|-|TRBJ2-7
TGTGCCAGCACTCCCTCACGGGTCTACGAGCAGTACTTC
CASTPSRVYEQYF
>TRBV6-6|-|-|TRBJ1-4
TGTGCCAGCCTCTCCGGGACAAATGAAAAACTGTTTTTT
CASLSGTNEKLFF
>TRBV19|TRBD2|once|TRBJ2-1
TGTGCCAGTAGGACGACTAGCGGGAGTTTTCCCGACAATGAGCAGTTCTTC
CASRTTSGSFPDNEQFF
>TRBV27|TRBD2|-|TRBJ2-3
TGTGCCAGCAGCATCCGACTAGCCCGCCCTAGCACAGATACGCAGTATTTT
CASSIRLARPSTDTQYF
>TRBV2|TRBD2|-|TRBJ2-7
TGTGCCAGCCGACTAGCGGGGAGCTACGAGCAGTACTTC
CASRLAGSYEQYF